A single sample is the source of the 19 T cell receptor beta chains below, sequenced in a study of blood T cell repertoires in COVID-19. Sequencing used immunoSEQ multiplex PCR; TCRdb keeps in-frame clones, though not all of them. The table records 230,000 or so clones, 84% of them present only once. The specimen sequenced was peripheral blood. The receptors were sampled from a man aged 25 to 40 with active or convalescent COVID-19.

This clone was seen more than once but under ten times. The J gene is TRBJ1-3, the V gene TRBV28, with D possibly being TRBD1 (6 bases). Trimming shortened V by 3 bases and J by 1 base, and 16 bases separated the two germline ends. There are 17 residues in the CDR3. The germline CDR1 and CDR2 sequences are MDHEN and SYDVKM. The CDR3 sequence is CASSLSGRGRSGNTIYF. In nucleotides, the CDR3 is TGTGCCAGCAGTTTGAGCGGCAGGGGAAGATCTGGAAACACCATATATTTT.

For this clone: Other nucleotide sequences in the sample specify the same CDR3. The CDR3 nucleotides read TGTGCCAGCAGTTTCGGCGGGAACTACAATGAGCAGTTCTTC. It translates to CASSFGGNYNEQFF. The chain carries TRBV27 and TRBJ2-1, with D possibly being TRBD2 (6 bases). Germline values: CDR1 MNHEY, CDR2 SMNVEV (reference sequence). V was trimmed by 3 bases and J by 3 bases, leaving 9 bases between them. This CDR3 contains 14 residues.

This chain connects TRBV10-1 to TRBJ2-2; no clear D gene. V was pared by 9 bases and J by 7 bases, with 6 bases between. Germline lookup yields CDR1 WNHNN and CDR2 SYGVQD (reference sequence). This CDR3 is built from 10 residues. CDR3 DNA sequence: TGCGCCAGGGCGGACGGGGAGCTGTTTTTT. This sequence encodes CARADGELFF.

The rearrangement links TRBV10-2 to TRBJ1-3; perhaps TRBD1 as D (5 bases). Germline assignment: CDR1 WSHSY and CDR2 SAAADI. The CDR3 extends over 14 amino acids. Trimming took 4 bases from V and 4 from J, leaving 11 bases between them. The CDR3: CASSGPTAGNTIYF. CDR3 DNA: TGCGCCAGCAGTGGCCCGACAGCCGGAAACACCATATATTTT.

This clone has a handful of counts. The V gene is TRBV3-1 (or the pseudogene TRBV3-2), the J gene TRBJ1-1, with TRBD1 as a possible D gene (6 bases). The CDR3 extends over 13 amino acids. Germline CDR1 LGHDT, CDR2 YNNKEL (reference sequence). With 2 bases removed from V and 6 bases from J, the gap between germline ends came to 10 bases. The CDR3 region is CASSQRGGPEAFF. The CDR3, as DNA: TGTGCCAGCAGCCAAAGGGGGGGCCCTGAAGCTTTCTTT.

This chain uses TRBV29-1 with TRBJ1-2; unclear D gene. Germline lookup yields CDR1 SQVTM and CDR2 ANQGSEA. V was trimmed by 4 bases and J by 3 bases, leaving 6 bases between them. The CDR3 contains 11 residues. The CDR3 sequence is CSVAGDYGYTF. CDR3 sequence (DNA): TGCAGCGTTGCCGGAGACTATGGCTACACCTTC.

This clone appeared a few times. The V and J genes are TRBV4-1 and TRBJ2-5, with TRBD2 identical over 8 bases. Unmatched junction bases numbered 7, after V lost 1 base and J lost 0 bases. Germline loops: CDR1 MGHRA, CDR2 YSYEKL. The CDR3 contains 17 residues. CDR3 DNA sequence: TGCGCCAGCAGCCAAGTTAGTGAACTAGCGGACCAAGAGACCCAGTACTTC. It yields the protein CASSQVSELADQETQYF.

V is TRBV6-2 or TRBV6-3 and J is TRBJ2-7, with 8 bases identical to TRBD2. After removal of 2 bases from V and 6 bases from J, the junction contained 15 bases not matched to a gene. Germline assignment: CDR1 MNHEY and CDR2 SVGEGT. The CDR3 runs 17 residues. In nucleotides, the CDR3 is TGTGCCAGCAGTTACGCCCCCCGGCTCCTCGGGGGGGCCGAGCAGTACTTC. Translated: CASSYAPRLLGGAEQYF.

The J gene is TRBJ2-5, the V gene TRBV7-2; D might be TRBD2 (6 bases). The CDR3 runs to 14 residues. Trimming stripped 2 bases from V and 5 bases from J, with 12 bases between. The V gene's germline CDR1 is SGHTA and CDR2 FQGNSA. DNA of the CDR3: TGTGCCAGCAGCTTATATGGAGGGCTGGAGACCCAGTACTTC. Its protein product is CASSLYGGLETQYF.

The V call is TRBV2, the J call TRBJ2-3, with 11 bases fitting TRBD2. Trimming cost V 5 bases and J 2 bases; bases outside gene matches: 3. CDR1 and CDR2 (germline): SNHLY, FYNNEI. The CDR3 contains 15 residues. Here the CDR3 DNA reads TGTGCCAGCAGTCCGACTAGCGGGACCACAGATACGCAGTATTTT. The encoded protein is CASSPTSGTTDTQYF.

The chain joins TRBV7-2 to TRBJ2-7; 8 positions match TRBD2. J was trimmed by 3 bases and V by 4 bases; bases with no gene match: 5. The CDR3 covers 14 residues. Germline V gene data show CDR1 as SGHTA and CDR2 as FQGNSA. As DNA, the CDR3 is TGTGCCAGCAGCTCGTCGGGGGGGAACTACGAGCAGTACTTC. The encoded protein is CASSSSGGNYEQYF.

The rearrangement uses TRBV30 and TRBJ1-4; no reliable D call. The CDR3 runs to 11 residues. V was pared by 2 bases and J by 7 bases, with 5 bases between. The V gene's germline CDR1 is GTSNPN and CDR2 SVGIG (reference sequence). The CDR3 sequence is CAWSKSEKLFF. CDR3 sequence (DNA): TGTGCCTGGAGTAAGAGTGAAAAACTGTTTTTT.

CDR3 bases: TGTGCCAGCAGTTACGGGGGGGGCATTGGCTACACCTTC. Protein product: CASSYGGGIGYTF. The rearrangement joins TRBV6-5 to TRBJ1-2; D may be TRBD1 (6 bases). CDR1 is MNHEY and CDR2 is SVGAGI in the germline V gene. There are 13 residues in the CDR3. Trimming cost V 2 bases and J 7 bases, with 11 bases left between them.

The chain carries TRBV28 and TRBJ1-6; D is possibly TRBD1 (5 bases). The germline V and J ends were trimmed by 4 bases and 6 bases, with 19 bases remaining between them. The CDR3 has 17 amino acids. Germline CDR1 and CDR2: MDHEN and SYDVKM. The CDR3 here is CASSSWHMGLRNSPLHF. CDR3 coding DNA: TGTGCCAGCAGTTCTTGGCATATGGGGCTACGTAATTCACCCCTCCACTTT.

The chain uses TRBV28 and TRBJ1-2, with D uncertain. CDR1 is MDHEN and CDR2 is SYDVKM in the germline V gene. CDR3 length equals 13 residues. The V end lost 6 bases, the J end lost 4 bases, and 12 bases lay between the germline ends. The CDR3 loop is CASRPAGIYGYTF. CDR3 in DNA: TGTGCCAGCAGGCCCGCGGGGATCTATGGCTACACCTTC.

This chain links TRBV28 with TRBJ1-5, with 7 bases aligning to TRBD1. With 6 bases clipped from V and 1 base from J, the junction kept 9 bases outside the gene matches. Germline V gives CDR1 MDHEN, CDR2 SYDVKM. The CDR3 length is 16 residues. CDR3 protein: CASSSAGGQSNQPQHF. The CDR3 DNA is TGTGCCAGCAGCTCGGCCGGGGGACAGAGCAATCAGCCCCAGCATTTT.

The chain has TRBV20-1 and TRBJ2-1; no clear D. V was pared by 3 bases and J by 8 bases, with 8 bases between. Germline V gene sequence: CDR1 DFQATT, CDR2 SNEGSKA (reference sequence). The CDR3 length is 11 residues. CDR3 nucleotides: TGCAGTGCTAGGGGCAGTTATGAGCAGTTCTTC. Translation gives CSARGSYEQFF.

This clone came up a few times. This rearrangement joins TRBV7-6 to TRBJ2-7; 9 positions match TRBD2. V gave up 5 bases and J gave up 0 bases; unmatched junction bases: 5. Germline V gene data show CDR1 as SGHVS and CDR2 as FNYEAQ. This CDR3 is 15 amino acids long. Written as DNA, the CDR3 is TGTGCCAGCAGCCTTAGCGGGGGCAGCTCCTACGAGCAGTACTTC. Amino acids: CASSLSGGSSYEQYF. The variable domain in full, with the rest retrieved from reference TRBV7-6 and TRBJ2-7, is GAGVSQSPRYKVTKRGQDVALRCDPISGHVSLYWYRQALGQGPEFLTYFNYEAQQDKSGLPNDRFSAERPEGSISTLTIQRTEQRDSAMYRCASSLSGGSSYEQYFGPGTRLTVT.

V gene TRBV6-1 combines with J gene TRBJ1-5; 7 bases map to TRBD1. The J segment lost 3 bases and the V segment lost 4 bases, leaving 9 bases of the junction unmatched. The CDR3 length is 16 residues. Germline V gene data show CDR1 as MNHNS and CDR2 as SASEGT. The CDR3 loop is CASSAILTGINQPQHF. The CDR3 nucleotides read TGTGCCAGCAGTGCCATCTTGACAGGGATCAATCAGCCCCAGCATTTT.